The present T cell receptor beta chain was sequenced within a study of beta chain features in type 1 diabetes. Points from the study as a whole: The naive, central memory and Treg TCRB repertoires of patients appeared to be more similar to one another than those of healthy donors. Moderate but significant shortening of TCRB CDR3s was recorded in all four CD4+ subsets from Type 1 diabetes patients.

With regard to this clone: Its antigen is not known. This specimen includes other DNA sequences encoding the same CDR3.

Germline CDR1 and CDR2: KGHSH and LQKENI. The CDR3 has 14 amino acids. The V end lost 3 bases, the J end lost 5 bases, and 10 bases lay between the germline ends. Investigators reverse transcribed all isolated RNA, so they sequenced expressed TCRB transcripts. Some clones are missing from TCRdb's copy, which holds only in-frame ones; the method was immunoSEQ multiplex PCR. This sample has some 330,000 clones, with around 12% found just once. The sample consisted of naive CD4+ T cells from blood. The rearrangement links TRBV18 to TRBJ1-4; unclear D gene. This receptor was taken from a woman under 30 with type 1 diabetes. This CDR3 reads CASSPRDSNEKLFF. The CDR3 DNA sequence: TGTGCCAGCTCACCTCGGGATTCGAATGAAAAACTGTTTTTT.